The sequence of this TCR beta chain was determined in a study of T cell repertoires in cytomegalovirus infection. In the study overall: Selection of CMV epitopes for the study included recently identified HLA-C-restricted and well-studied HLA-B-restricted ones. Matching HLA type and CMV infection were both indicated by public TCR beta signatures.

TCRdb processed the reads anew with MiXCR; each CDR3 protein has one entry. This table has about a million distinct CDR3 sequences, 30% to 40% appearing once. On this clonotype: The antigen is not known.

Germline V gene data show CDR1 as SGHAT and CDR2 as FQNNGV. The CDR3 totals 14 residues. Trimming left V 7 bases short and J 3 bases short, with 12 bases between. The specimen comprised cultured CD8+ T cells from PBMCs, sampled from culture after CMV antigen stimulation. This chain connects TRBV11-2 to TRBJ2-2, with a weak D call TRBD2 (5 bases). The sequence derives from a human donor in good health (CMV status not recorded). Some clones in this sample may be carry-over from other donors' samples. The CDR3 DNA sequence: TGTGCCAGCATCTCACTAGGAGACACCGGGGAGCTGTTTTTT. This translates into CASISLGDTGELFF.